This is a list of T cell receptor beta chains from one sample in a study of CD8 T cells in Susac syndrome. TCRdb processed the immunoSEQ multiplex PCR reads anew with MiXCR; each CDR3 protein has one entry. This table has 90,000 to 150,000 distinct CDR3 sequences, 85% to 95% appearing once. The sample taken for sequencing was CD4+ T cells from PBMCs. These receptors were obtained from a human donor with multiple sclerosis. Each CDR3 is given with its conserved first and last residue. The order of the fields is J gene, clone size, D gene, V gene, CDR3 protein, CDR3 DNA. D genes are given only for firm matches. Expanded clones get a size class; other rows say once, few or many, or leave the size out.

TRBJ2-7 | NA | NA | TRBV6-5 | CASSYDSDPSYEQYF | TGTGCCAGCAGTTACGACAGCGATCCTTCCTACGAGCAGTACTTC
TRBJ2-1 | NA | NA | TRBV3-1 | CASSHGRHGEQFF | TGTGCCAGCAGCCACGGACGGCATGGGGAGCAGTTCTTC
TRBJ2-1 | NA | TRBD2 | TRBV20-1 | CSARASGGYNEQFF | TGCAGTGCTAGAGCTAGCGGGGGCTACAATGAGCAGTTCTTC
TRBJ2-7 | NA | NA | TRBV6-1 | CASIRGYEQYF | TGTGCCAGCATAAGGGGCTACGAGCAGTACTTC
TRBJ1-5 | NA | NA | TRBV12-3/TRBV12-4 | CASSLTPGDQPQHF | TGTGCCAGCAGTTTAACCCCCGGGGATCAGCCCCAGCATTTT
TRBJ2-5 | NA | NA | TRBV7-9 | CASSSNRGKETQYF | TGTGCCAGCAGCTCAAACAGAGGAAAAGAGACCCAGTACTTC
TRBJ1-1 | NA | TRBD1 | TRBV6-5 | CASRRQGAVVGAFF | TGTGCCAGCAGGAGACAGGGGGCCGTGGTTGGAGCTTTCTTT
TRBJ1-2 | NA | NA | TRBV20-1 | CSAHEGAGYGYTF | TGCAGTGCTCATGAGGGCGCAGGCTATGGCTACACCTTC
TRBJ1-6 | once | NA | TRBV3-1 | CASSQLLSPLHF | TGTGCCAGCAGCCAATTGTTATCACCCCTCCACTTT
TRBJ2-1 | NA | NA | TRBV12-3/TRBV12-4 | CASTLGTAIRQFF | TGTGCCAGCACCCTCGGGACTGCAATAAGGCAGTTCTTC
TRBJ2-5 | NA | TRBD1 | TRBV5-4 | CASSGDREETQYF | TGTGCCAGCAGTGGGGACAGGGAGGAGACCCAGTACTTC
TRBJ1-1 | NA | NA | TRBV12-5 | CASGLGQVMNTEAFF | TGTGCTAGTGGTTTGGGGCAGGTCATGAACACTGAAGCTTTCTTT
TRBJ2-3 | NA | NA | TRBV7-3 | CASSSAGITADTQYF | TGTGCCAGCAGCTCCGCAGGGATTACGGCAGATACGCAGTATTTT
TRBJ2-7 | NA | TRBD1 | TRBV11-2 | CASSFGDSTYEQYF | TGTGCCAGCAGCTTTGGGGACAGTACCTACGAGCAGTACTTC
TRBJ1-2 | NA | NA | TRBV7-2 | CASSPHRSPNYGYTF | TGTGCCAGCAGCCCCCACAGATCTCCTAACTATGGCTACACCTTC
TRBJ2-2 | once | NA | TRBV7-8 | CASSPILSTGELFF | TGTGCCAGCAGCCCCATCCTGAGCACCGGGGAGCTGTTTTTT
TRBJ1-3 | NA | NA | TRBV5-6 | CASSFISGVEVNGNTIYF | TGTGCCAGCAGCTTTATCTCGGGGGTCGAAGTAAATGGAAACACCATATATTTT
TRBJ2-7 | NA | TRBD2 | TRBV30 | CAWSEAGGPYEQYF | TGTGCCTGGAGTGAGGCGGGGGGGCCCTACGAGCAGTACTTC
TRBJ1-1 | NA | NA | TRBV6-2/TRBV6-3 | CASSPGRWNTEAFF | TGTGCCAGCAGCCCCGGACGGTGGAACACTGAAGCTTTCTTT
TRBJ2-1 | NA | TRBD2 | TRBV3-1 | CASSQVIAGGRQFF | TGTGCCAGCAGCCAAGTAATAGCGGGGGGCAGGCAGTTCTTC
TRBJ2-3 | NA | TRBD2 | TRBV30 | CARGTSGYTDTQYF | TGTGCCCGGGGGACTAGCGGATACACAGATACGCAGTATTTT
TRBJ1-1 | once | NA | TRBV3-1 | CASSPQRNMNTEAFF | TGTGCCAGCAGCCCCCAAAGGAACATGAACACTGAAGCTTTCTTT
TRBJ2-2 | once | TRBD1 | TRBV2 | CASRAGTGQLFF | TGTGCCAGCAGAGCGGGGACAGGGCAACTGTTTTTT
TRBJ2-1 | NA | NA | TRBV5-1 | CASSLGGLNEQFF | TGCGCCAGCAGCTTGGGGGGGCTCAATGAGCAGTTCTTC
TRBJ2-7 | NA | NA | TRBV5-4 | CASSLVDEQYF | TGTGCCAGCAGCTTGGTCGACGAGCAGTACTTC
TRBJ2-7 | NA | NA | TRBV27 | CASSNDWLDEQYF | TGTGCCAGCAGTAACGACTGGCTTGACGAGCAGTACTTC
TRBJ2-7 | NA | NA | TRBV4-3 | CASSSRRSYEQYF | TGCGCCAGCAGCTCCCGAAGGAGTTACGAGCAGTACTTC
TRBJ1-1 | NA | NA | TRBV20-1 | CSAPIGANTEAFF | TGCAGTGCACCCATTGGGGCGAACACTGAAGCTTTCTTT
TRBJ2-1 | NA | NA | TRBV4-1 | CASSQDKRYNEQFF | TGCGCCAGCAGCCAAGATAAGCGGTACAATGAGCAGTTCTTC
TRBJ2-5 | NA | TRBD2 | TRBV4-2 | CASSQERGGNQETQYF | TGTGCCAGCAGCCAGGAGCGGGGGGGCAACCAAGAGACCCAGTACTTC
TRBJ2-1 | NA | NA | TRBV7-3 | CASSLMSRDNEQFF | TGTGCCAGCAGCTTAATGTCGAGGGACAATGAGCAGTTCTTC
TRBJ1-1 | NA | NA | TRBV30 | CACTTGTWNTEAFF | TGTGCCTGTACCACCGGGACTTGGAACACTGAAGCTTTCTTT
TRBJ2-1 | NA | TRBD2 | TRBV7-8 | CACPSAGGINEQFF | TGTGCCTGTCCCTCAGCGGGGGGGATTAATGAGCAGTTCTTC
TRBJ1-5 | NA | NA | TRBV29-1 | CSGGGSNQPQHF | TGCAGCGGCGGGGGTAGCAATCAGCCCCAGCATTTT
TRBJ2-7 | NA | NA | TRBV12-3/TRBV12-4 | CASSRQSSYEQYF | TGTGCCAGCAGCCGACAGTCCTCCTACGAGCAGTACTTC
TRBJ1-5 | NA | NA | TRBV2 | CASSQYGLSNQPQHF | TGTGCCAGTTCTCAATACGGACTTAGCAATCAGCCCCAGCATTTT